Below, 24 T cell receptor beta chains from the same sample are listed, as sequenced in a study of CD4 T cell repertoires in COVID-19. Here immunoSEQ multiplex PCR was the method, and the copy in TCRdb shows in-frame clones only, minus some. The profile shows approximately 79,000 clones, 83% of them singletons. The sequences come from CD4+ T cells from peripheral blood, collected after recovery from COVID-19. All receptors derive from a human donor who had COVID-19.

The chain employs TRBV7-2 and TRBJ2-4, with 7 nucleotides matching TRBD2. Germline V lookup: CDR1 SGHTA, CDR2 FQGNSA. The CDR3 extends over 16 amino acids. V trimming: 3 bases; J trimming: 0 bases; junction bases outside the gene matches: 5. In DNA form, the CDR3 reads TGTGCCAGCAGCTTCTCTACTAGCGTAGCCAAAAACATTCAGTACTTC. Its protein product is CASSFSTSVAKNIQYF.

The J gene is TRBJ1-6, the V gene TRBV19; the match to TRBD1 covers 9 bases. The V and J ends lost 7 bases and 8 bases, in that order; junction bases with no gene match: 12. Germline V gene sequence: CDR1 LNHDA, CDR2 SQIVND (reference sequence). The CDR3 has 16 residues. The CDR3 is CASTARQGGGDSPLHF. For the CDR3, the DNA is TGTGCCAGTACCGCAAGACAGGGGGGTGGCGATTCACCCCTCCACTTT.

V usage is TRBV27 and J usage is TRBJ2-3; D not resolved. The CDR3 is made up of 12 amino acids. Per the germline V gene, CDR1 is MNHEY and CDR2 is SMNVEV (reference sequence). Between the trimmed V and J ends, which lost 2 bases and 2 bases, there was a span of 2 bases. CDR3 sequence: CASSLNTDTQYF. The DNA for the CDR3 is TGTGCCAGCAGTTTAAACACAGATACGCAGTATTTT.

This rearrangement joins TRBV7-2 to TRBJ2-4, with TRBD1 matching over 9 bases. This CDR3 region has 16 residues. Trimming at V came to 1 base and at J to 1 base, leaving 2 bases not matched to a gene. The germline V gene has CDR1 SGHTA and CDR2 FQGNSA. In nucleotides, the CDR3 is TGTGCCAGCAGCTTAGGACAGGGGGGGGCCAAAAACATTCAGTACTTC. Translating it yields CASSLGQGGAKNIQYF.

The chain combines TRBV18 with TRBJ2-7, with TRBD1 identical over 9 bases. Germline lookup yields CDR1 KGHSH and CDR2 LQKENI. The CDR3 covers 15 residues. The junction had 6 bases not matched to a gene; V was cut back by 3 bases and J by 3 bases. In nucleotides, the CDR3 is TGTGCCAGCTCACCTGGTGGGACAGGGATCTACGAGCAGTACTTC. Amino acid sequence: CASSPGGTGIYEQYF.

V usage is TRBV2 and J usage is TRBJ1-1, with D hard to call. V shed 2 bases and J shed 7 bases, with 5 bases lying between them. The CDR3 is 11 amino acids. Germline V gene sequence: CDR1 SNHLY, CDR2 FYNNEI. The CDR3 sequence is CASSERIEAFF. CDR3 DNA: TGTGCCAGCAGTGAACGTATTGAAGCTTTCTTT.

Judged by abundance, this clone is medium-sized. The genes are TRBV11-3 and TRBJ1-2, with TRBD1 matching over 9 bases. Germline V gives CDR1 SGHNT, CDR2 YENEEA. This CDR3 spans 20 amino acids. The ends lost 4 bases at V and 8 bases at J; junction bases unmatched: 26. DNA for the CDR3: TGTGCCAGCAGCTGTGAGTCATCAACTACCGTGGGACAGGGATTACGGGGCTACACCTTC. As protein: CASSCESSTTVGQGLRGYTF.

The chain carries TRBV10-1 and TRBJ2-7; D may be TRBD1 or TRBD2 (5 bases each). This CDR3 has 15 residues. Germline V CDR1 and CDR2: WNHNN, SYGVQD (reference sequence). The germline V and J ends were trimmed by 4 bases and 2 bases, with 15 bases remaining between them. CDR3 region: CASSVGTPSTYEQYF. In DNA, the CDR3 is TGCGCCAGCAGTGTTGGGACGCCTTCTACCTACGAGCAGTACTTC.

This chain links TRBV5-6 with TRBJ2-1; perhaps D is TRBD1 or TRBD2 (5 bases each). Trimming cost V 1 base and J 2 bases, with 22 bases left between them. The CDR3 consists of 19 residues. Germline lookup yields CDR1 SGHDT and CDR2 YYEEEE. CDR3 amino acids: CASSLYKPTRGRAYNEQFF. Written as DNA, the CDR3 is TGTGCCAGCAGCTTGTACAAACCGACAAGGGGACGGGCCTACAATGAGCAGTTCTTC.

V gene TRBV28 combines with J gene TRBJ2-6; no clear D. Trimming took off 7 bases at V and 1 base at J, with 14 bases between the two ends. The CDR3 sequence is 16 residues long. Germline V lookup: CDR1 MDHEN, CDR2 SYDVKM. DNA for the CDR3: TGTGCCAGCAACATAGTCGGAGAATCTGGGGCCAACGTCCTGACTTTC. It translates to CASNIVGESGANVLTF.

The chain links TRBV11-2 to TRBJ2-5; 8 bases are a match to TRBD1. From germline, CDR1 is SGHAT and CDR2 FQNNGV. The CDR3 loop spans 14 amino acids. The V segment lost 4 bases and the J segment 4 bases; nucleotides outside the gene matches: 5. CDR3 in amino acids: CASSSLRGRETQYF. The CDR3 DNA sequence: TGTGCCAGCAGCTCCCTCAGGGGGCGAGAGACCCAGTACTTC.

This rearrangement joins TRBV6-1 to TRBJ2-6, with D unclear. Trimming left V 3 bases short and J 0 bases short, with 9 bases between. Germline lookup yields CDR1 MNHNS and CDR2 SASEGT. This CDR3 is built from 16 residues. CDR3 nucleotides: TGTGCCAGCAGTGATAGGGATGACTCTGGGGCCAACGTCCTGACTTTC. It translates to CASSDRDDSGANVLTF.

The gene calls are TRBV4-1 and TRBJ1-4, with 10 bases matching TRBD1. The germline CDR1 and CDR2 sequences are MGHRA and YSYEKL. Losses at the gene ends were 4 bases for V and 7 bases for J; bases not matched to a gene: 6. CDR3 length equals 15 residues. CDR3 region: CASSPLGTGVEKLFF. CDR3 bases: TGCGCCAGCAGCCCATTGGGGACAGGGGTTGAAAAACTGTTTTTT.

The J gene is TRBJ1-1, the V gene TRBV7-9; D is undetermined. The V end lost 6 bases, the J end lost 7 bases, and 15 bases lay between the germline ends. The CDR3 runs 13 residues. Germline-derived CDR1 and CDR2 are SEHNR and FQNEAQ (reference sequence). CDR3 bases: TGTGCCAGCAGTTTGGTCCAGGCCGATGAAGCTTTCTTT. Its translation: CASSLVQADEAFF.

The chain couples TRBV18 to TRBJ2-7; 8 nucleotides align to TRBD1. The CDR3 contains 14 residues. Germline values: CDR1 KGHSH, CDR2 LQKENI. The ends lost 3 bases at V and 6 bases at J; junction bases unmatched: 7. CDR3 residues: CASSPGQGKSEQYF. In DNA, the CDR3 is TGTGCCAGCTCACCTGGACAGGGCAAGTCCGAGCAGTACTTC.

The V gene is TRBV11-2, the J gene TRBJ1-6; 7 positions match TRBD1. Germline V gene lookup returns CDR1 SGHAT and CDR2 FQNNGV. The V segment lost 3 bases and the J segment 6 bases; nucleotides outside the gene matches: 5. This CDR3 contains 15 residues. The CDR3 spells CASSLRQGPNSPLHF. CDR3 DNA sequence: TGTGCCAGCAGCTTGCGACAGGGTCCTAATTCACCCCTCCACTTT.

V usage is TRBV11-2 and J usage is TRBJ1-5, with D possibly TRBD1 on 6 matching bases. This CDR3 region has 15 residues. Trimming stripped 0 bases from V and 1 base from J, with 7 bases between. The V gene's germline CDR1 is SGHAT and CDR2 FQNNGV. The CDR3 here is CASSLEQGSNQPQHF. The CDR3 nucleotides are TGTGCCAGCAGCTTAGAGCAGGGGAGCAATCAGCCCCAGCATTTT.

The chain combines TRBV7-9 with TRBJ1-5, with D uncertain. Trimming took 1 base from V and 3 from J, leaving 1 base between them. Germline V lookup: CDR1 SEHNR, CDR2 FQNEAQ (reference sequence). The CDR3 length is 12 residues. CDR3 residues: CASSLDNQPQHF. The CDR3 bases are TGTGCCAGCAGCTTAGACAATCAGCCCCAGCATTTT.

The gene calls are TRBV27 and TRBJ1-1; 7 bases line up with TRBD1. Germline lookup yields CDR1 MNHEY and CDR2 SMNVEV (reference sequence). J lost 5 bases, V lost 5 bases, and 8 bases had no gene match. The CDR3 runs 14 residues. CDR3 loop: CASSRDRVWTEAFF. As DNA, the CDR3 is TGTGCCAGCAGTCGCGACAGGGTGTGGACTGAAGCTTTCTTT.

The chain carries TRBV3-1 (or the pseudogene TRBV3-2) and TRBJ2-1, with TRBD1 matching 11 bases. CDR1 and CDR2 (germline): LGHDT, YNNKEL (reference sequence). The CDR3 is 15 amino acids. The V and J ends lost 3 bases and 8 bases, in that order; junction bases with no gene match: 6. In nucleotides, the CDR3 is TGTGCCAGCAGCCATACCGGGACAGGGGGTGATGAGCAGTTCTTC. Amino acid sequence: CASSHTGTGGDEQFF.

The rearrangement joins TRBV7-9 to TRBJ1-5; weak D call: TRBD1 (6 bases). Germline loops: CDR1 SEHNR, CDR2 FQNEAQ (reference sequence). Trimming removed 0 bases at V and 1 base at J, with 10 bases between. CDR3 length equals 16 residues. This CDR3 reads CASSLAFQGSNQPQHF. The CDR3 DNA reads TGTGCCAGCAGCTTAGCGTTTCAGGGGAGCAATCAGCCCCAGCATTTT.

The chain is built from TRBV18 and TRBJ1-2; weak D call: TRBD1 (6 bases). Trimming stripped 5 bases from V and 4 bases from J, with 8 bases between. Per the germline V gene, CDR1 is KGHSH and CDR2 is LQKENI. This CDR3 is 12 amino acids long. The chain's CDR3 is CASSGQFYGYTF. The CDR3 DNA reads as TGTGCCAGCTCAGGACAGTTCTATGGCTACACCTTC.

The chain employs TRBV28 and TRBJ2-3, with D unclear. From germline, CDR1 is MDHEN and CDR2 SYDVKM. The CDR3 is made up of 12 amino acids. Deletions cut 5 bases from V and 6 bases from J, with 9 bases between. CDR3 in DNA: TGTGCCAGCAGTCCCCTAGGGGATACGCAGTATTTT. It codes for CASSPLGDTQYF.

V gene TRBV29-1 combines with J gene TRBJ1-2; D not certain. V was trimmed by 5 bases and J by 4 bases, leaving 8 bases between them. Germline V gene lookup returns CDR1 SQVTM and CDR2 ANQGSEA. The CDR3 sequence is 11 residues long. This CDR3 reads CSVWASYGYTF. CDR3 in DNA: TGCAGCGTTTGGGCCTCCTATGGCTACACCTTC.